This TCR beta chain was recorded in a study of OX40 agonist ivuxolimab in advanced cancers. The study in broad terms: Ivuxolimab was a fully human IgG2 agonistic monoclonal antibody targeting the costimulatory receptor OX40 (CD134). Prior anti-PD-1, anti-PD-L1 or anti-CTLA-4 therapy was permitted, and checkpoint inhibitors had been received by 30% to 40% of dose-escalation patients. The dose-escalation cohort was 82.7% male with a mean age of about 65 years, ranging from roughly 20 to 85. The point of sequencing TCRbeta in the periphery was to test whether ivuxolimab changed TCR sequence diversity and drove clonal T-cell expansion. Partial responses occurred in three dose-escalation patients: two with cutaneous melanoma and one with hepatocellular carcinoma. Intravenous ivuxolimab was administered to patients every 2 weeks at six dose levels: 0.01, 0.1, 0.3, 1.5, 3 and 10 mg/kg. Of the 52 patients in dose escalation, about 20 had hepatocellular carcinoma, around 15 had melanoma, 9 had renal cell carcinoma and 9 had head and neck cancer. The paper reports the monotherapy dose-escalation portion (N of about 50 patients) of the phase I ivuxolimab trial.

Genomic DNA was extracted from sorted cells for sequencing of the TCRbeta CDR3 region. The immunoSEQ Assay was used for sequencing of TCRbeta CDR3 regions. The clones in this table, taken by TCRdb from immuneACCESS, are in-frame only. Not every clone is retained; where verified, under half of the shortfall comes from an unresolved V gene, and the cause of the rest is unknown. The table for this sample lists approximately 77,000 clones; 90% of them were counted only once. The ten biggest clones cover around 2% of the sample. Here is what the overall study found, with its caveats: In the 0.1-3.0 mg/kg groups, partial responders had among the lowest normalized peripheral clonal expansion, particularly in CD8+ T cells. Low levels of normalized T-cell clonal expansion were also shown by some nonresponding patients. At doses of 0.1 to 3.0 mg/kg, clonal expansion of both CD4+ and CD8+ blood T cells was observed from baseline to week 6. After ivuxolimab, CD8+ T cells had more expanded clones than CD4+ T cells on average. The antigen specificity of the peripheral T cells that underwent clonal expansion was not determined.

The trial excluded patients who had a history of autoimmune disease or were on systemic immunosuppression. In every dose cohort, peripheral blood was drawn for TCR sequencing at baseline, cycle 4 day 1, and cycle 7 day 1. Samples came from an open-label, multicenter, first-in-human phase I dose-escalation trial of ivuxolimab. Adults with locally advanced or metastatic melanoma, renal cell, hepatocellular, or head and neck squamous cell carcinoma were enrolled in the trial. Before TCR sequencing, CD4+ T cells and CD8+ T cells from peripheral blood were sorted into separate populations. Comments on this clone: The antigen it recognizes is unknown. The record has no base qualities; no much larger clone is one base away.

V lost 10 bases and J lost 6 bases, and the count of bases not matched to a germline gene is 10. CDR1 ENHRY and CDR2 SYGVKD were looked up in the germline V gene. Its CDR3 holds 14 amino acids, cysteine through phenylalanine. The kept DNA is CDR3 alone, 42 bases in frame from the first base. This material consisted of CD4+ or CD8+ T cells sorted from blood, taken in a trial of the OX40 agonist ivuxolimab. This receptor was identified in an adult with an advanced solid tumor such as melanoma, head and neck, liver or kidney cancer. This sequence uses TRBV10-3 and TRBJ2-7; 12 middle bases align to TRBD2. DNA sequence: TGTGCCACTAGAAGACTAGCGGGGGAGGGCGAGCAGTACTTC. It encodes CATRRLAGEGEQYF.